The rows below give T cell receptor beta chains drawn from one sample of a study of early T cells in non-severe SARS-CoV-2 infection. One entry per CDR3 protein, called by TCRdb with MiXCR from the 5' RACE reads. Here the sample spans around 92,000 distinct CDR3 sequences, 11% being singletons. Sequenced: whole blood. Receptor source: an adult who was a healthcare worker with PCR-confirmed SARS-CoV-2 infection or an uninfected control (not recorded which). CDR3s include the opening cysteine and the closing phenylalanine or tryptophan. A D gene is named only where the DNA matches it firmly. Rows give clone size only sometimes, using once, few, many, or a class for an expanded clone.

clone size	J gene	V gene	D gene	CDR3 protein	CDR3 DNA
-	TRBJ1-2	TRBV20-1	TRBD1	CSARSSGGPSNYGYTF	TGCAGTGCTAGATCGTCAGGGGGCCCCTCTAACTATGGCTACACCTTC
-	TRBJ2-7	TRBV29-1	-	CSVTVSYEQYF	TGCAGCGTCACGGTTTCCTACGAGCAGTACTTC
-	TRBJ1-1	TRBV6-5	TRBD1	CASSWTGGGEAFF	TGTGCCAGCAGTTGGACAGGAGGAGGTGAAGCTTTCTTT
many	TRBJ1-1	TRBV3-1	-	CASSQASQGPFF	TGTGCCAGCAGCCAAGCTAGCCAGGGGCCTTTCTTT
-	TRBJ1-3	TRBV24-1	-	CATRGRGPGNTIYF	TGTGCCACCAGAGGACGAGGGCCTGGAAACACCATATATTTT
many	TRBJ1-4	TRBV29-1	-	CSVERFSPGSGEKLFF	TGCAGCGTAGAACGCTTCTCCCCCGGGTCGGGTGAAAAACTGTTTTTT
few	TRBJ2-4	TRBV28	-	CASSFSRTPGNIQYF	TGTGCCAGCAGTTTCTCGCGGACTCCCGGAAACATTCAGTACTTC
-	TRBJ2-4	TRBV20-1	TRBD2	CSARDPKTSGSKNIQYF	TGCAGTGCTAGAGATCCGAAAACTAGCGGGTCCAAAAACATTCAGTACTTC
many	TRBJ2-1	TRBV24-1	-	CATSDPGAAGQGGEQFF	TGTGCCACCAGTGATCCGGGCGCGGCGGGTCAAGGTGGTGAGCAGTTCTTC
-	TRBJ2-2	TRBV29-1	-	CSVGGGSWGELFF	TGCAGCGTTGGCGGGGGCTCTTGGGGGGAGCTGTTTTTT
-	TRBJ2-3	TRBV12-3/TRBV12-4	TRBD2	CASSFTTLAGEPDTQYF	TGTGCCAGCAGTTTCACCACCCTAGCGGGAGAGCCAGATACGCAGTATTTT
many	TRBJ2-7	TRBV28	-	CASSRKSAKHYEQYF	TGTGCCAGCAGCCGAAAGAGTGCGAAACACTACGAGCAGTACTTC
-	TRBJ2-5	TRBV5-1	-	CASSFEETQYF	TGCGCCAGCAGCTTTGAAGAGACCCAGTACTTC
-	TRBJ2-7	TRBV2	-	CASSYDRRSYEQYF	TGTGCCAGCAGTTACGACAGGCGCTCCTACGAGCAGTACTTC
-	TRBJ1-5	TRBV7-8	-	CASSGSLSNQPQHF	TGTGCCAGCAGCGGGTCTCTTAGCAATCAGCCCCAGCATTTT
many	TRBJ2-1	TRBV3-1	TRBD2	CASSQEGREGYNEQFF	TGTGCCAGCAGCCAAGAAGGGAGGGAGGGATACAATGAGCAGTTCTTC
-	TRBJ1-1	TRBV14	-	CASSPTSNTEAFF	TGTGCCAGCAGCCCCACATCGAACACTGAAGCTTTCTTT
-	TRBJ1-2	TRBV29-1	TRBD1	CSVSLGQGTGYTF	TGCAGCGTGAGCCTGGGACAGGGGACTGGCTACACCTTC
few	TRBJ2-1	TRBV12-5	-	CASGSDWREQFF	TGTGCTAGTGGTTCGGACTGGAGGGAGCAGTTCTTC
many	TRBJ2-7	TRBV29-1	-	CSARTVSYEQYF	TGCAGCGCAAGGACAGTCTCCTACGAGCAGTACTTC
-	TRBJ1-1	TRBV10-1	-	CASSESQPGLMNTEAFF	TGCGCCAGCAGTGAGTCGCAACCGGGACTTATGAACACTGAAGCTTTCTTT
many	TRBJ1-1	TRBV6-5	-	CATSYSAEAFF	TGTGCCACCTCCTATTCCGCTGAAGCTTTCTTT
few	TRBJ2-3	TRBV7-2	-	CASSFRDSDTDTQYF	TGTGCCAGCAGCTTCCGGGACTCAGACACAGATACGCAGTATTTT
few	TRBJ1-4	TRBV3-1	TRBD1	CASSGTAEKLFF	TGTGCCAGCAGCGGGACAGCCGAAAAACTGTTTTTT
many	TRBJ2-2	TRBV5-1	TRBD2	CASSLVSSGTGELFF	TGCGCCAGCAGCTTGGTTTCTAGCGGCACCGGGGAGCTGTTTTTT
many	TRBJ2-7	TRBV19	TRBD2	CASLRASGIDGEQYF	TGTGCCAGTCTCAGAGCTAGCGGGATTGATGGCGAGCAGTACTTC
many	TRBJ1-3	TRBV4-1	-	CASSQIGVPGNTIYF	TGCGCCAGCAGCCAAATAGGGGTGCCTGGAAACACCATATATTTT
-	TRBJ2-2	TRBV2	-	CASSVISPGELFF	TGTGCCAGCAGTGTAATCAGCCCCGGGGAGCTGTTTTTT
many	TRBJ2-7	TRBV29-1	TRBD1	CSVVGGWDEQYF	TGCAGCGTTGTAGGGGGCTGGGACGAGCAGTACTTC
-	TRBJ1-1	TRBV2	-	CASSTETPEAFF	TGTGCCAGCAGTACAGAGACCCCTGAAGCTTTCTTT
many	TRBJ2-3	TRBV10-2	TRBD2	CASRDSGKTDTQYF	TGCGCCAGCCGGGATAGCGGGAAAACAGATACGCAGTATTTT
-	TRBJ1-1	TRBV19	TRBD1	CASIPDRVGAEAFF	TGTGCCAGTATTCCGGACAGGGTTGGGGCTGAAGCTTTCTTT
-	TRBJ2-3	TRBV12-3/TRBV12-4	TRBD2	CASSRPSGVFSDTQYF	TGTGCCAGCAGCCGACCTAGCGGGGTCTTCTCAGACACGCAGTATTTT
few	TRBJ2-2	TRBV30	-	CAWTRAVLTGELFF	TGTGCCTGGACGAGGGCGGTTTTGACCGGGGAGCTGTTTTTT
-	TRBJ1-1	TRBV28	-	CASTVYTEAFF	TGTGCCAGCACAGTTTACACTGAAGCTTTCTTT
-	TRBJ1-4	TRBV6-6	-	CASSYGRVNEKLFF	TGTGCCAGCAGTTATGGCAGGGTTAATGAAAAACTGTTTTTT
many	TRBJ2-7	TRBV5-1	-	CASSLYTLHEQYF	TGCGCCAGCAGCTTGTACACCCTGCACGAGCAGTACTTC
-	TRBJ2-7	TRBV5-1	-	CASSNDPSSYEQYF	TGCGCCAGCAGCAATGACCCAAGCTCCTACGAGCAGTACTTC
few	TRBJ1-5	TRBV27	-	CASSPRASGRNQPQHF	TGTGCCAGCAGCCCCCGCGCATCAGGACGCAATCAGCCCCAGCATTTT
few	TRBJ2-5	TRBV6-6	TRBD2	CASSYWGSGNQETQYF	TGTGCCAGCAGTTACTGGGGTAGCGGGAACCAAGAGACCCAGTACTTC
-	TRBJ1-3	TRBV4-1	TRBD1	CASSQAGTAGNTIYF	TGCGCCAGCAGCCAAGCCGGGACAGCTGGAAACACCATATATTTT
few	TRBJ2-4	TRBV13	TRBD1	CASSTGTVAKNIQYF	TGTGCCAGCAGCACTGGGACAGTAGCCAAAAACATTCAGTACTTC
few	TRBJ1-2	TRBV20-1	TRBD1	CSARDRTGTTNYGYTF	TGCAGTGCTAGAGACCGGACAGGGACCACTAACTATGGCTACACCTTC
-	TRBJ1-1	TRBV2	-	CASSEEWNTEAFF	TGTGCCAGCAGTGAAGAGTGGAACACTGAAGCTTTCTTT
-	TRBJ2-3	TRBV4-1	TRBD2	CASSSERGDLTDTQYF	TGCGCCAGCAGCTCGGAGCGGGGGGACCTCACAGATACGCAGTATTTT
few	TRBJ2-4	TRBV20-1	-	CSARGGIEAGVAKNIQYF	TGCAGTGCTAGAGGGGGAATTGAGGCCGGCGTAGCCAAAAACATTCAGTACTTC
-	TRBJ1-2	TRBV19	TRBD1	CASSTRDREVYGYTF	TGTGCCAGTAGTACCCGGGACAGGGAGGTCTATGGCTACACCTTC
-	TRBJ2-2	TRBV20-1	TRBD2	CSASTSGGDTGELFF	TGCAGTGCTAGCACTAGCGGGGGAGACACCGGGGAGCTGTTTTTT
few	TRBJ1-1	TRBV2	TRBD1	CASSKDRGRTEAFF	TGTGCCAGCAGTAAGGACAGGGGGAGGACTGAAGCTTTCTTT
-	TRBJ2-2	TRBV7-9	-	CASSPFGSGLNTGELFF	TGTGCCAGCAGCCCGTTTGGAAGCGGGCTAAACACCGGGGAGCTGTTTTTT